These T cell receptor beta chains were read from a single sample in a study of technical replicates of blood from a handful of donors. Clones were read by immunoSEQ multiplex PCR, and TCRdb kept only the in-frame ones, dropping some. The table includes tens of thousands of clones, roughly 94% detected once. Sequencing input: T cells isolated from PBMCs. All receptors derive from a human donor in good health. The conserved cysteine and the conserved F or W are not part of the CDR3 here. D genes are given only for firm matches.

v_call,j_call,cdr3_length,d_call,cdr3_aa
TRBV28,TRBJ1-1,13,-,ASSSGQDLYTEAF
TRBV27,TRBJ2-4,13,-,ASSRWRGAKNIQY
TRBV28,TRBJ2-7,13,TRBD2,ASTLLSSSGGRQY
TRBV11-2,TRBJ2-1,13,TRBD2,ASRPALAGVNEQF
TRBV10-3,TRBJ2-3,12,-,AIRAIAATDTQY
TRBV19,TRBJ1-5,11,-,ASRGASNQPQH
TRBV5-6,TRBJ2-1,14,TRBD2,ASSAKLAGGGYEQF
TRBV7-9,TRBJ2-7,12,-,ASSFDYGGYEQY
TRBV7-9,TRBJ1-1,11,-,ASSPQDNTEAF
TRBV6-1,TRBJ1-2,12,TRBD1,AGGQGAVLGGYT
TRBV11-2,TRBJ2-2,13,-,ASSLAFRNTGELF
TRBV7-6,TRBJ2-1,15,TRBD2,ASSEHSSGSSYNEQF
TRBV10-1,TRBJ1-2,13,-,ASRAGTGRDYGYT
TRBV5-1,TRBJ1-2,13,-,ASSLQGPSNYGYT
TRBV7-2,TRBJ2-7,11,-,ASSSRDSHEQY
TRBV4-1,TRBJ2-7,14,TRBD1,ASTTLTGTGPYEQY
TRBV14,TRBJ2-4,15,-,ASSRRDTTLAKNIQY
TRBV7-9,TRBJ2-7,11,-,ASSLGTRYEQY
TRBV7-8,TRBJ1-3,13,TRBD1,ASSQGTGGGNTIY
TRBV28,TRBJ2-1,14,TRBD2,ASSGLSGASYNEQF
TRBV6-5,TRBJ1-2,13,TRBD1,ASSPETGFVLGYT
TRBV7-3,TRBJ2-3,13,-,ASSVTGRAVDTQY
TRBV5-1,TRBJ1-2,11,-,ASSLYTDYGYT
TRBV20-1,TRBJ2-7,9,-,SASGTYEQY
TRBV25-1,TRBJ1-1,15,-,ASTPNGGTRRGWEAF
TRBV19,TRBJ1-1,9,-,ASRGAGEAF
TRBV5-1,TRBJ1-1,12,-,ASRREGVGTEAF
TRBV2,TRBJ2-3,11,TRBD2,ASFRDYTDTQY
TRBV28,TRBJ1-4,14,-,ASSSPSGTLLGKLF
TRBV2,TRBJ1-4,12,TRBD1,ASSGDRGLEKLF
TRBV27,TRBJ2-7,11,TRBD1,ASSFDRANEQY
TRBV2,TRBJ2-1,13,-,ASREGQGGYNEQF
TRBV7-9,TRBJ2-7,11,-,ASSLAQIYEQY
TRBV6-5,TRBJ2-7,10,-,ASGPHSDEQY
TRBV5-1,TRBJ1-6,13,-,ASSLSTEMKSPLH
TRBV9,TRBJ1-6,13,TRBD1,ASSVARRGNSPLH
TRBV19,TRBJ1-1,11,-,ASYRTLNTEAF
TRBV27,TRBJ2-3,11,-,ASSLLAENTQY
TRBV20-1,TRBJ2-7,9,-,SAGVLYEQY
TRBV27,TRBJ2-7,12,-,ASSRLGGVHEQY
TRBV2,TRBJ2-2,12,-,ASNPFRDSGELF
TRBV21-1,TRBJ1-2,16,-,ASSNRGTGGDTRYGYT
TRBV7-2,TRBJ1-1,11,-,ASSSRVNTEAF
TRBV4-1,TRBJ1-4,14,-,ASSQPGTQNNEKLF